This T cell receptor beta chain was profiled in a study of Graves' ophthalmopathy and Graves' hyperthyroidism. V was pared by 7 bases and J by 3 bases, with 10 bases between. The CDR3 runs 11 residues. Germline lookup yields CDR1 DFQATT and CDR2 SNEGSKA (reference sequence). The sequenced template was RNA, covering the TCR beta CDR3 region. In the first round, RT-PCR was carried out with HTBI primers, and a multiplex PCR formed the second round. Using its own MiXCR run on the multiplex PCR reads, TCRdb lists one record per CDR3 protein. The profile covers fewer than 650,000 distinct CDR3 sequences, with 22% appearing a single time and roughly 6.9% taken by the ten largest. Ineligible for inclusion were patients with other autoimmune diseases, uncontrolled infections, pregnancy or lactation. 10 ml of fresh blood yielded the PBMCs by density gradient. This clonotype was seen many times.

Sequenced sample: peripheral blood. This TCR was recovered from a woman aged 18-29 years with stable Graves' hyperthyroidism. Some clones in this sample may be carry-over from other donors' samples. V usage is TRBV20-1 and J usage is TRBJ2-7; D uncertain. CDR3 residues: CSVQPGYEQYF. In DNA, the CDR3 is TGCAGTGTCCAGCCCGGCTACGAGCAGTACTTC.